Included here is one T cell receptor (beta chain) sequence, with context. Its antigen is unknown. A process of 5'RACE template switching, which added a universal primer site and UMIs, was used to make TCR cDNA. TCRdb fed the 5' RACE reads into MiXCR, producing one record per CDR3 protein. Of some 500,000 distinct CDR3 sequences listed, about 13% are singletons. Trimming stripped 2 bases from V and 4 bases from J, with 5 bases between. The germline CDR1 and CDR2 sequences are ENHRY and SYGVKD. The CDR3 loop spans 12 amino acids. The data are from a study of T cells after yellow fever vaccination. Broader study findings: Although most clonotypes did not, a small share appeared in both CD4 and CD8 compartments. Weaker in magnitude, the secondary response showed a faster peak on day 5 versus 15. In post-booster samples, most primary-vaccination clones reappeared (roughly 96% CD4, roughly 90% CD8).

The chain carries TRBV10-3 and TRBJ2-5; D might be TRBD1 (5 bases). The receptor's source is a man aged 25-45 years who received the YFV17D yellow fever vaccine. Sequencing used PBMCs, obtained on the day of the yellow fever booster vaccination. This CDR3 is CAISEGAETQYF. DNA of the CDR3: TGTGCCATCAGTGAGGGGGCAGAGACCCAGTACTTC.